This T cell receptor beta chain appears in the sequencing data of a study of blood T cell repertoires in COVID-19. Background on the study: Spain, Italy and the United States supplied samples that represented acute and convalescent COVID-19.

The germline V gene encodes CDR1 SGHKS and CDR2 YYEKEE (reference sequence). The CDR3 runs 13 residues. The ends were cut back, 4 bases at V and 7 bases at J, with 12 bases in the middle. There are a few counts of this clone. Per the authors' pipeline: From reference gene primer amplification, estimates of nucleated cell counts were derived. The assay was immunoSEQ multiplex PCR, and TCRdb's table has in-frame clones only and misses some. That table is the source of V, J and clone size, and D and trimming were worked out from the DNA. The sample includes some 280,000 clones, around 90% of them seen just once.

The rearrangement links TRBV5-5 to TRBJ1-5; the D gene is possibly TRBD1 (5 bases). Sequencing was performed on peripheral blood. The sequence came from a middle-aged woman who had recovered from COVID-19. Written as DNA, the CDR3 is TGTGCCAGCAGCCCCGAGTGGGGCCAGCCCCAGCATTTT. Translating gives CASSPEWGQPQHF.